Listed here are 30 T cell receptor beta chains from one sample, sequenced in a study of blood T cell repertoires in COVID-19. Method: immunoSEQ multiplex PCR; TCRdb's copy keeps in-frame clones and lacks some. There are 200,000 to 250,000 clones in the sample; around 90% occur only once, and roughly 2.7% lies in the top ten. Sequencing was performed on PBMCs or T cells enriched from blood (not recorded which). The origin of the receptors is a woman in her thirties who had recovered from COVID-19.

V is TRBV4-2 and J is TRBJ1-1, with TRBD1 as a possible D gene (6 bases). CDR3 size: 15 residues. V was cut by 4 bases and J by 1 base, with 13 bases left in between. Per germline, CDR1 LGHNA and CDR2 YNFKEQ. The CDR3 reads CASSPTGNANTEAFF. The DNA for the CDR3 is TGTGCCAGCAGCCCCACAGGGAATGCGAACACTGAAGCTTTCTTT.

This chain links TRBV4-2 with TRBJ2-7; 8 bases align to TRBD1. This CDR3 has 15 residues. Germline values: CDR1 LGHNA, CDR2 YNFKEQ. After removal of 2 bases from V and 5 bases from J, the junction contained 8 bases not matched to a gene. CDR3 protein: CASSQQDREGDEQYF. In DNA, the CDR3 is TGTGCCAGCAGCCAACAGGACAGGGAAGGTGACGAGCAGTACTTC.

This chain connects TRBV7-2 to TRBJ2-7, with 9 bases identical to TRBD1. There are 15 residues in the CDR3. The V segment lost 5 bases and the J segment 7 bases; nucleotides outside the gene matches: 12. The germline gives CDR1 SGHTA, CDR2 FQGNSA. In nucleotides, the CDR3 is TGTGCCAGCAGCCTAGGACAGGGGTCGCGAGAAGAGCAGTACTTC. It encodes CASSLGQGSREEQYF.

The chain carries TRBV10-3 and TRBJ1-1; 8 nucleotides line up with TRBD1. The CDR3 runs to 14 residues. V was pared by 3 bases and J by 4 bases, with 4 bases of the junction left unmatched. The germline V gene encodes CDR1 ENHRY and CDR2 SYGVKD. CDR3 in amino acids: CAISENRGSTEAFF. The DNA of the CDR3 is TGTGCCATCAGTGAAAACAGGGGGAGCACTGAAGCTTTCTTT.

The chain uses TRBV27 and TRBJ2-1; the D gene is possibly TRBD2 (6 bases). The germline V gene has CDR1 MNHEY and CDR2 SMNVEV (reference sequence). Deletions cut 2 bases from V and 5 bases from J, with 7 bases between. The CDR3 loop spans 13 amino acids. The CDR3 nucleotides are TGTGCCAGCAGTTTAAAGCGGGACAATGAGCAGTTCTTC. This translates into CASSLKRDNEQFF.

The chain joins TRBV6-2 or TRBV6-3 to TRBJ2-2; 8 bases align to TRBD1. This CDR3 is built from 16 residues. V lost 6 bases, J lost 2 bases, and 8 bases stayed unmatched. CDR1 MNHEY and CDR2 SVGEGT come from the germline V gene. The CDR3 loop is CASSRVGQGNTGELFF. CDR3 DNA: TGTGCCAGCAGCAGGGTAGGACAGGGAAACACCGGGGAGCTGTTTTTT.

V and J are TRBV15 and TRBJ2-1; D unclear. Germline values: CDR1 LNHNV, CDR2 YYDKDF (reference sequence). The CDR3 sequence is 15 residues long. Between the trimmed V and J ends, which lost 5 bases and 4 bases, there was a span of 15 bases. CDR3 loop: CATSQPGLIYNEQFF. DNA for the CDR3: TGTGCCACCAGCCAGCCGGGTCTAATATACAATGAGCAGTTCTTC.

The V and J genes are TRBV19 and TRBJ2-5; D is undetermined. Germline V gene sequence: CDR1 LNHDA, CDR2 SQIVND (reference sequence). V lost 4 bases and J lost 0, with 6 bases in between. The length of the CDR3 is 13 residues. CDR3 bases: TGTGCCAGTAGTAGTATGTACCAAGAGACCCAGTACTTC. It specifies CASSSMYQETQYF.

The rearrangement joins TRBV7-2 to TRBJ1-6, with 10 bases that match TRBD1. This CDR3 is 19 amino acids long. Unmatched junction bases numbered 15, after V lost 2 bases and J lost 8 bases. Germline loops: CDR1 SGHTA, CDR2 FQGNSA. The CDR3 reads CASSLYGSATGTGDSPLHF. CDR3 DNA: TGTGCCAGCAGCTTATACGGTTCAGCAACCGGGACAGGGGATTCACCCCTCCACTTT.

The genes are TRBV11-2 and TRBJ1-1, with D hard to call. Per the germline V gene, CDR1 is SGHAT and CDR2 is FQNNGV. V lost 8 bases, J lost 1 base, and 11 bases lay in between. The CDR3 has 13 amino acids. The CDR3 DNA sequence: TGTGCCAGCCGATTCGGGTCGAACACTGAAGCTTTCTTT. Translating gives CASRFGSNTEAFF.

The chain employs TRBV4-1 and TRBJ1-1; 7 nucleotides agree with TRBD1. Germline CDR1 is MGHRA and CDR2 is YSYEKL. The V gene end was trimmed by 5 bases and the J gene end by 4 bases; junction bases not matched to a gene: 10. The CDR3 contains 15 residues. CDR3 in amino acids: CASSVMKQGGTEAFF. CDR3 DNA sequence: TGCGCCAGCAGCGTAATGAAGCAGGGGGGCACTGAAGCTTTCTTT.

This clone has only a few counts. The sample has other DNA sequences that encode this CDR3 too. This chain joins TRBV28 and TRBJ2-7; 9 bases are shared with TRBD1. Germline loops: CDR1 MDHEN, CDR2 SYDVKM. V dropped 5 bases and J dropped 1; count of bases not matched to a gene: 3. The length of the CDR3 is 14 residues. CDR3 sequence: CASSPGTGSYEQYF. In DNA form, the CDR3 reads TGTGCCAGCAGTCCCGGGACAGGGTCCTACGAGCAGTACTTC.

The chain recombines TRBV15 with TRBJ1-1; 8 bases match TRBD1. The V gene end was trimmed by 1 base and the J gene end by 5 bases; junction bases not matched to a gene: 9. The CDR3 consists of 16 residues. In germline, CDR1 is LNHNV, CDR2 YYDKDF (reference sequence). CDR3 in amino acids: CATSRAYYRGYTEAFF. The CDR3 DNA is TGTGCCACCAGCAGAGCATACTACAGGGGGTATACTGAAGCTTTCTTT.

V gene TRBV10-3 combines with J gene TRBJ2-1, with no clear D. This CDR3 comprises 12 residues. From germline, CDR1 is ENHRY and CDR2 SYGVKD. V was pared by 6 bases and J by 5 bases, with 8 bases between. The CDR3 DNA reads TGTGCCATCAGCCACGAGCACAATGAGCAGTTCTTC. The encoded protein is CAISHEHNEQFF.

This sequence joins TRBV19 and TRBJ2-5; 9 nucleotides line up with TRBD1. This CDR3 has 17 amino acids. After removal of 1 base from V and 4 bases from J, the junction contained 10 bases not matched to a gene. Germline V gene data show CDR1 as LNHDA and CDR2 as SQIVND (reference sequence). CDR3 DNA sequence: TGTGCCAGTAGTATAGCCCCTCACAGGGGGCTAACAGAGACCCAGTACTTC. This gives the protein CASSIAPHRGLTETQYF.

This clone has a single count. This chain joins TRBV4-2 and TRBJ1-2, with 7 bases aligning to TRBD1. The CDR3 contains 15 residues. Germline V lookup: CDR1 LGHNA, CDR2 YNFKEQ. Germline trimming cut 1 base from V and 5 bases from J; bases unmatched to any gene: 7. In DNA, the CDR3 is TGTGCCAGCAGCCAAGCGACAGGGAAGGAATATGGCTACACCTTC. Residues: CASSQATGKEYGYTF.

The chain has TRBV7-9 and TRBJ1-3; TRBD1 matches at 8 bases. The CDR3 has 14 amino acids. The V gene end was trimmed by 5 bases and the J gene end by 7 bases; junction bases not matched to a gene: 7. Per the germline V gene, CDR1 is SEHNR and CDR2 is FQNEAQ (reference sequence). The CDR3 spells CASSDTGGLNTIYF. The DNA for the CDR3 is TGTGCCAGCAGCGACACAGGGGGATTGAACACCATATATTTT.

The chain uses TRBV6-5 and TRBJ1-2, with no clear D. The CDR3 covers 16 residues. Trimming left V 2 bases short and J 5 bases short, with 18 bases between. CDR1 MNHEY and CDR2 SVGAGI come from the germline V gene. The CDR3 here is CASSYPSVRGGYGYTF. CDR3 DNA sequence: TGTGCCAGCAGTTACCCGTCGGTGCGGGGAGGGTATGGCTACACCTTC.

Here the CDR3 reads CASSLGLADEQYF. The CDR3 nucleotides are TGTGCCAGCAGCTTGGGACTAGCGGACGAGCAGTACTTC. The rearrangement uses TRBV11-3 and TRBJ2-7; 11 bases align to TRBD2. The CDR3 is made up of 13 amino acids. Trimming cost V 3 bases and J 5 bases; bases outside gene matches: 0. CDR1 SGHNT and CDR2 YENEEA come from the germline V gene.

The chain links TRBV19 to TRBJ1-4; TRBD1 aligns across 7 bases. Trimming removed 7 bases from V and 3 bases from J; junction bases left unmatched: 11. This CDR3 is built from 16 residues. Germline assignment: CDR1 LNHDA and CDR2 SQIVND (reference sequence). CDR3 sequence reads: CASNRQGAGANEKLFF. In DNA, the CDR3 is TGTGCCAGTAATCGACAGGGAGCCGGAGCTAATGAAAAACTGTTTTTT.

The rearrangement links TRBV4-3 to TRBJ1-2; unclear D gene. The CDR3 is made up of 15 amino acids. Germline V CDR1 and CDR2: LGHNA, YSLEER. Deletions cut 1 base from V and 7 bases from J, with 16 bases between. CDR3 region: CASSQVSGSLPGYTF. For the CDR3, the DNA is TGCGCCAGCAGCCAAGTTAGCGGCAGTCTCCCTGGCTACACCTTC.

This rearrangement joins TRBV7-3 to TRBJ2-1, with D perhaps TRBD1 (6 bases). CDR1 and CDR2 from the germline V gene are SGHTA and FQGTGA. The V and J ends lost 0 bases and 3 bases respectively, with 12 bases between them. The CDR3 covers 16 residues. The CDR3 is CASSLTPGTNYNEQFF. CDR3 DNA: TGTGCCAGCAGCTTAACCCCCGGGACAAACTACAATGAGCAGTTCTTC. Based on the CDR3 plus reference TRBV7-3 and TRBJ2-1, the full variable domain is GAGVSQTPSNKVTEKGKYVELRCDPISGHTALYWYRQSLGQGPEFLIYFQGTGAADDSGLPNDRFFAVRPEGSVSTLKIQRTERGDSAVYLCASSLTPGTNYNEQFFGPGTRLTVL.

This chain uses TRBV10-1 with TRBJ2-5; TRBD2 is a possible D gene (6 bases). CDR3 length: 16 amino acids. V lost 1 base and J lost 2, with 14 bases in between. Germline V gives CDR1 WNHNN, CDR2 SYGVQD (reference sequence). The chain's CDR3 is CASSELAEVRQETQYF. DNA for the CDR3: TGCGCCAGCAGTGAGTTAGCGGAGGTGAGACAAGAGACCCAGTACTTC.

The chain is built from TRBV5-5 and TRBJ1-6; D not resolved. Per germline, CDR1 SGHKS and CDR2 YYEKEE (reference sequence). V was shortened by 7 bases and J by 2 bases, with 7 bases between the two germline ends. This CDR3 is built from 13 residues. In DNA, the CDR3 is TGTGCCAGCGAGATAGCCTATAATTCACCCCTCCACTTT. Encoded protein: CASEIAYNSPLHF. Supplemented by reference TRBV5-5 and TRBJ1-6, the full variable domain reads DAGVTQSPTHLIKTRGQQVTLRCSPISGHKSVSWYQQVLGQGPQFIFQYYEKEERGRGNFPDRFSARQFPNYSSELNVNALLLGDSALYLCASEIAYNSPLHFGNGTRLTVT.

J is TRBJ1-6 and V is TRBV9; TRBD1 might be the D (5 bases). Trimming pared 3 bases from V and 16 bases from J, leaving 11 bases between. The CDR3 has 11 residues. In germline, CDR1 is SGDLS, CDR2 YYNGEE. Written as DNA, the CDR3 is TGTGCCAGCAGCGACCAAAGGGGACTCCACTTT. It yields the protein CASSDQRGLHF.

This chain joins TRBV4-1 and TRBJ1-1; no definite D call. The CDR3 is 14 residues long. Deletions cut 4 bases from V and 5 bases from J, with 14 bases between. The V gene's germline CDR1 is MGHRA and CDR2 YSYEKL. As DNA, the CDR3 is TGCGCCAGCAGCCCTCAGGCCGGGATAACTGAAGCTTTCTTT. This encodes CASSPQAGITEAFF.

V is TRBV7-9 and J is TRBJ1-4; TRBD1 might be the D (6 bases). In germline, CDR1 is SEHNR, CDR2 FQNEAQ (reference sequence). Trimming took 9 bases from V and 7 from J, leaving 15 bases between them. This CDR3 region has 13 residues. CDR3 coding DNA: TGTGCCAGTACCCGGGACACCCTTGAAAAACTGTTTTTT. As protein: CASTRDTLEKLFF.

V and J are TRBV19 and TRBJ2-7; 8 bases are shared with TRBD2. CDR3 length equals 14 residues. The J segment lost 5 bases and the V segment lost 0 bases, leaving 3 bases of the junction unmatched. Per germline, CDR1 LNHDA and CDR2 SQIVND (reference sequence). CDR3 sequence (DNA): TGTGCCAGTAGTATAGATGAACTAGCGGACGAGCAGTACTTC. Its translation is CASSIDELADEQYF. Using reference TRBV19 and TRBJ2-7 for the parts outside the CDR3, the full variable domain is DGGITQSPKYLFRKEGQNVTLSCEQNLNHDAMYWYRQDPGQGLRLIYYSQIVNDFQKGDIAEGYSVSREKKESFPLTVTSAQKNPTAFYLCASSIDELADEQYFGPGTRLTVT.

CDR3 protein: CASSQGFITDTQYF. The CDR3 nucleotides read TGCGCCAGCAGTCAGGGGTTTATCACAGATACGCAGTATTTT. The chain joins TRBV5-1 to TRBJ2-3; perhaps TRBD1 as D (6 bases). Germline V gives CDR1 SGHRS, CDR2 YFSETQ. V gave up 5 bases and J gave up 2 bases, with 12 bases separating them. The CDR3 runs 14 residues. The full variable domain, rest sourced from reference TRBV5-1 and TRBJ2-3, is KAGVTQTPRYLIKTRGQQVTLSCSPISGHRSVSWYQQTPGQGLQFLFEYFSETQRNKGNFPGRFSGRQFSNSRSEMNVSTLELGDSALYLCASSQGFITDTQYFGPGTRLTVL.

V is TRBV6-5 and J is TRBJ2-6; TRBD1 might be the D (5 bases). CDR1 is MNHEY and CDR2 is SVGAGI in the germline V gene. The CDR3 covers 15 residues. The ends were cut back, 7 bases at V and 0 bases at J, with 10 bases in the middle. The chain's CDR3 is CASTYDSSGANVLTF. The CDR3 DNA follows: TGTGCCAGCACCTATGACAGCTCTGGGGCCAACGTCCTGACTTTC.